This TCR beta chain is from a study of T cell repertoires in cytomegalovirus infection. General observations from the study: HLA-C-restricted, CMV-specific TCR beta clonotypes were dominant ex vivo.

MiXCR, run by TCRdb on the reads, gives a single entry per CDR3 protein. Among roughly 800,000 distinct CDR3 sequences listed, about 29% were seen once. Notes on this clonotype: Its cognate antigen is unknown.

This TCR derives from a human donor in good health (CMV status not recorded). Some clones in this sample may be carry-over from other donors' samples. Specimen: cultured CD8+ T cells from PBMCs, collected from culture after CMV antigen stimulation.

CDR3 DNA: TGTGCCAGCACAGGGTACAATCAGCCCCAGCATTTT. It yields the protein CASTGYNQPQHF. The rearrangement joins TRBV28 to TRBJ1-5; TRBD1 might be the D (5 bases). V dropped 7 bases and J dropped 3 bases, with 7 bases sitting between them. The CDR3 sequence is 12 residues long. Germline V lookup: CDR1 MDHEN, CDR2 SYDVKM.